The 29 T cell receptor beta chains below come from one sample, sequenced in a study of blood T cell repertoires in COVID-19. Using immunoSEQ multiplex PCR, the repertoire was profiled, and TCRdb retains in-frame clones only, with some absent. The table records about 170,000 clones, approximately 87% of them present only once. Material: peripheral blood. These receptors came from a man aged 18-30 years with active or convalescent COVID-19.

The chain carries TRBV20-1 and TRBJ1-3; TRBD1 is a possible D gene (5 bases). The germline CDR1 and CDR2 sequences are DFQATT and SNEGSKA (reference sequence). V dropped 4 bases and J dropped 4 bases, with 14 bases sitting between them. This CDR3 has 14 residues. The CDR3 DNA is TGCAGTGCTAATGATCAGGGAACGGGAAACACCATATATTTT. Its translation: CSANDQGTGNTIYF.

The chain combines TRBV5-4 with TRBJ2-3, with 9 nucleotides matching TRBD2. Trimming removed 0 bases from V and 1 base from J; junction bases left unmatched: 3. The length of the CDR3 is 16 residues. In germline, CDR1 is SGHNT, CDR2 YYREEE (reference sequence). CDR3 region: CASSLAGGRGTDTQYF. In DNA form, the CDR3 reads TGTGCCAGCAGCTTGGCTGGCGGGAGGGGCACAGATACGCAGTATTTT.

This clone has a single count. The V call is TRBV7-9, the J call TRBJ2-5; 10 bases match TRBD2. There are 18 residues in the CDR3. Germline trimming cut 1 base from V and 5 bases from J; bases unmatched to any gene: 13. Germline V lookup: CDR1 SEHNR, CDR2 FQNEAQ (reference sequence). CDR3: CASSLGEGLAGVGETQYF. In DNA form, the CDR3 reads TGTGCCAGCAGCTTAGGTGAAGGGCTAGCGGGAGTCGGGGAGACCCAGTACTTC.

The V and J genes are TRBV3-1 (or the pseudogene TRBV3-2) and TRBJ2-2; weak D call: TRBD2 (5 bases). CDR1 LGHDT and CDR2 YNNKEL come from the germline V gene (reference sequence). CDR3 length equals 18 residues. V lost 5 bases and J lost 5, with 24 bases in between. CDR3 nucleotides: TGTGCCAGCAGCGACCGGACGGGGTCCGCCGCTTGGACCGGGGAGCTGTTTTTT. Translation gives CASSDRTGSAAWTGELFF.

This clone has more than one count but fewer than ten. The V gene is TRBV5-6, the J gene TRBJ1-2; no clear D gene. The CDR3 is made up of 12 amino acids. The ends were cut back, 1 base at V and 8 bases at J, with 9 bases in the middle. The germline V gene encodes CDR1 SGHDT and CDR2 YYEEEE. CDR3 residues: CASSLYSGGYTF. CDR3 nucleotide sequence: TGTGCCAGCAGCTTGTATTCTGGCGGCTACACCTTC.

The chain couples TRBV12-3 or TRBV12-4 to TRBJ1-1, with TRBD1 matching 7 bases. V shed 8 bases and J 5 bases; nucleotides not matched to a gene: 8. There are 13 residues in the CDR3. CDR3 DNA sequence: TGTGCCAGCGGTGACAGGGTAGGAACTGAAGCTTTCTTT. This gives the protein CASGDRVGTEAFF.

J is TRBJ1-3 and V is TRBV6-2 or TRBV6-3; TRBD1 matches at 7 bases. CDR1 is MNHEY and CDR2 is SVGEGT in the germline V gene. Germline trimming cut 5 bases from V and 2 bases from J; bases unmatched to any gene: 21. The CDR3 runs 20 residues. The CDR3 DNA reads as TGTGCCAGCAGTCGGGCTGGGACAGCATTCACCATTGGAACTGGAAACACCATATATTTT. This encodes CASSRAGTAFTIGTGNTIYF.

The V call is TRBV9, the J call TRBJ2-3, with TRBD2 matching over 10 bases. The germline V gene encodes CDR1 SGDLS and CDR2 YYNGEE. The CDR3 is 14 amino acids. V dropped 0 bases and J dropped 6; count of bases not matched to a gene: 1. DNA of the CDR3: TGTGCCAGCAGCGTAGAAGCGGGAGGGGATACGCAGTATTTT. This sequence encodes CASSVEAGGDTQYF.

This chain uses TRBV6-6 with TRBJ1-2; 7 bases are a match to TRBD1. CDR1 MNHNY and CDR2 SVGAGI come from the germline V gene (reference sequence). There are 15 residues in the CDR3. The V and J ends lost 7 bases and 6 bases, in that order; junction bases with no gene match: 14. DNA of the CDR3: TGTGCCAGCAACTTCCTGGAGGGGGCTGTGGATGGCTACACCTTC. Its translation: CASNFLEGAVDGYTF.

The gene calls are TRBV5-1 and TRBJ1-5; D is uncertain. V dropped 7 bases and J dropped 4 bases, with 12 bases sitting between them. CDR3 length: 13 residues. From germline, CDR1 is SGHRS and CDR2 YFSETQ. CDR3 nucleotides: TGCGCCAGCCGTGAGGCGGAAAATCAGCCCCAGCATTTT. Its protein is CASREAENQPQHF.

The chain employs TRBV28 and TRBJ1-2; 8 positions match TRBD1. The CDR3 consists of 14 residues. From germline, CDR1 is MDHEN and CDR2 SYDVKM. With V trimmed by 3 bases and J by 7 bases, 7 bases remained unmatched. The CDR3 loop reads CASSFSTGVGGYTF. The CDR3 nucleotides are TGTGCCAGCAGTTTCTCGACAGGGGTGGGTGGCTACACCTTC.

For the CDR3, the DNA is TGCAGCGTCCCCGGGACAGGGGGCGCCAAGCAGTACTTC. Translating gives CSVPGTGGAKQYF. This chain connects TRBV29-1 to TRBJ2-7; TRBD1 matches at 12 bases. The junction had 8 bases not matched to a gene; V was cut back by 6 bases and J by 8 bases. The CDR3 sequence is 13 residues long. The germline CDR1 and CDR2 sequences are SQVTM and ANQGSEA.

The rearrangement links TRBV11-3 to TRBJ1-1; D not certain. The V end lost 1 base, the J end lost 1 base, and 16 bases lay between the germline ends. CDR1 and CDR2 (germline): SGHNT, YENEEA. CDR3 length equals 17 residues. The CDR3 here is CASSLAKWASPNTEAFF. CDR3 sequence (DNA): TGTGCCAGCAGCTTAGCGAAGTGGGCAAGCCCGAACACTGAAGCTTTCTTT.

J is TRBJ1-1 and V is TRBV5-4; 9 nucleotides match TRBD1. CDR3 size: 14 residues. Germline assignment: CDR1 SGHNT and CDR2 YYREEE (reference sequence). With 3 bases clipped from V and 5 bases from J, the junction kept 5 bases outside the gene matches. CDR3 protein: CASSSQGALTEAFF. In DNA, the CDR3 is TGTGCCAGCAGCTCACAGGGGGCGCTTACTGAAGCTTTCTTT.

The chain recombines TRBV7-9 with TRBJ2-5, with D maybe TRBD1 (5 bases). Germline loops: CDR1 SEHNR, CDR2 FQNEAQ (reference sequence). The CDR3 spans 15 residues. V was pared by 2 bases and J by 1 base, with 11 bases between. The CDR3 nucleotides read TGTGCCAGCAGCTTAAGACAGCTTTTCCAAGAGACCCAGTACTTC. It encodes CASSLRQLFQETQYF.

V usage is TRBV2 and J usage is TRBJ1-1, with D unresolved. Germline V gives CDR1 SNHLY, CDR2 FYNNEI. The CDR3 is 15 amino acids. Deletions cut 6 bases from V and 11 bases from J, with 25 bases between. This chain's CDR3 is CASSAGDSLSFQAFF. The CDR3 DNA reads TGTGCCAGCAGCGCAGGTGATTCCTTAAGCTTTCAGGCTTTCTTT.

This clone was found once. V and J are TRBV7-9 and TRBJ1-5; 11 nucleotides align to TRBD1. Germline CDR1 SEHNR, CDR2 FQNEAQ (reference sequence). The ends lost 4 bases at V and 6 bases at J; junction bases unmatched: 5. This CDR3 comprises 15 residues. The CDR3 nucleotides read TGTGCCAGCAGCTCGGGACAGGGGGTAGGTCAGCCCCAGCATTTT. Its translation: CASSSGQGVGQPQHF.

DNA for the CDR3: TGTGCCAGCAGCTTGTCAGGCTGGATCTATGGCTACACCTTC. Its translation: CASSLSGWIYGYTF. This sequence joins TRBV5-4 and TRBJ1-2; D ambiguous. The germline V gene has CDR1 SGHNT and CDR2 YYREEE (reference sequence). The V and J ends lost 1 base and 4 bases respectively, with 11 bases between them. The CDR3 is 14 residues long.

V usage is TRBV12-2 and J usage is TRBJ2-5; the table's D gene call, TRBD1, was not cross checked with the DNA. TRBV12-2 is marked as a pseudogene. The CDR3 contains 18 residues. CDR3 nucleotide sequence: TGTGCAAGTCCCCTGCAGGGTAGTGATAGCAGAGCTCAAGAGACCCAGTACTTC. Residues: CASPLQGSDSRAQETQYF.

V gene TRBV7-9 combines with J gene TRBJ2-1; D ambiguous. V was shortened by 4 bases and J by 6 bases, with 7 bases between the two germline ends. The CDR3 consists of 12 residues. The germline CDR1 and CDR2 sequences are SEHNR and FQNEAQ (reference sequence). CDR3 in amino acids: CASSSRSNEQFF. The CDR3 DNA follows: TGTGCCAGCAGCTCACGGAGCAATGAGCAGTTCTTC.

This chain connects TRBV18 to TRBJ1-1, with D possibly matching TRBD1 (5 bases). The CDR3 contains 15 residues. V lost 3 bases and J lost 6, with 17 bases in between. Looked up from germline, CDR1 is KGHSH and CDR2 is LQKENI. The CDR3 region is CASSPATVLNPEAFF. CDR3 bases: TGTGCCAGCTCACCCGCGACAGTTCTCAACCCTGAAGCTTTCTTT. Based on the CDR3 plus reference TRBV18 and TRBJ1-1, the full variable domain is NAGVMQNPRHLVRRRGQEARLRCSPMKGHSHVYWYRQLPEEGLKFMVYLQKENIIDESGMPKERFSAEFPKEGPSILRIQQVVRGDSAAYFCASSPATVLNPEAFFGQGTRLTVV.

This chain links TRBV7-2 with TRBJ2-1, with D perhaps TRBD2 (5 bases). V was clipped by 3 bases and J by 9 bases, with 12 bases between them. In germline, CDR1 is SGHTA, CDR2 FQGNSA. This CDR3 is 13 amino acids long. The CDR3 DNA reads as TGTGCCAGCAGCTTCGGGGTCGACTTTGAGCAGTTCTTC. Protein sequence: CASSFGVDFEQFF.

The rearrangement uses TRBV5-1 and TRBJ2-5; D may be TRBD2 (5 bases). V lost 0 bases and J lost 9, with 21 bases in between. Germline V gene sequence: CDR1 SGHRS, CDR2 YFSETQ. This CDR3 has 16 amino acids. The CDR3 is CASSLASPRNEEAQYF. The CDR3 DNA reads TGCGCCAGCAGCTTGGCATCTCCGCGGAACGAGGAGGCCCAGTACTTC.

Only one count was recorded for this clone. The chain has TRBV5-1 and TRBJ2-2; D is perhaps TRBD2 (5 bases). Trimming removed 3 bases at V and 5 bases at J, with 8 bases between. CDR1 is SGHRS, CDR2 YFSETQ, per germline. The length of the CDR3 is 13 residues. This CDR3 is CASSSLVTGELFF. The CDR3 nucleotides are TGCGCCAGCAGCTCACTAGTGACCGGGGAGCTGTTTTTT.

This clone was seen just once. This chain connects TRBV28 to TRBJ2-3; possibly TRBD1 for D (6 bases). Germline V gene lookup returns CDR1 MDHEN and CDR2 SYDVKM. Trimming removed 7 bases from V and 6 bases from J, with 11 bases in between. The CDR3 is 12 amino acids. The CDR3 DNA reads TGTGCCAGCACTCCTAGGGGGGATACGCAGTATTTT. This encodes CASTPRGDTQYF.

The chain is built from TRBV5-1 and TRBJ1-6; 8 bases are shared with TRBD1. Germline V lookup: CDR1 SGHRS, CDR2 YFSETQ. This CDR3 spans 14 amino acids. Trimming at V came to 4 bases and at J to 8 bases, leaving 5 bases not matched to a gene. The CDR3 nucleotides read TGCGCCAGCAGCCCGGACAGGGCATATTCACCCCTCCACTTT. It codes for CASSPDRAYSPLHF.

This chain's CDR3 is CATSISGDTYNEQFF. In nucleotides, the CDR3 is TGTGCCACCAGTATAAGCGGGGACACGTACAATGAGCAGTTCTTC. The chain recombines TRBV24-1 with TRBJ2-1; perhaps TRBD2 as D (7 bases). The ends were cut back, 6 bases at V and 4 bases at J, with 15 bases in the middle. The CDR3 sequence is 15 residues long. CDR1 and CDR2 from the germline V gene are KGHDR and SFDVKD.

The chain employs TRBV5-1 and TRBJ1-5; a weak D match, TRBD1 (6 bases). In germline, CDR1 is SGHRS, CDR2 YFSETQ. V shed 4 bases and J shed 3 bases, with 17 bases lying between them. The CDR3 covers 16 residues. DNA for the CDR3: TGCGCCAGCAGCCCCTCACCAGGGGTACTCAATCAGCCCCAGCATTTT. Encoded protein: CASSPSPGVLNQPQHF.

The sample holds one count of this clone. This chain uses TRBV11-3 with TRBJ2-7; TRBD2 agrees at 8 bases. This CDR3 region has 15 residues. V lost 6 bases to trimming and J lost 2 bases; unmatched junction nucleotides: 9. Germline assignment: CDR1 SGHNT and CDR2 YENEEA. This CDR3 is CASRTTSGIPYEQYF. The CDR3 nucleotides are TGTGCCAGCAGGACAACTAGCGGAATTCCCTACGAGCAGTACTTC.